A selection of T cell receptor beta chains follows, all from one sample in a study of blood T cell repertoires in COVID-19. TCRdb's copy holds only in-frame clones and misses some; the assay was immunoSEQ multiplex PCR. There are hundreds of thousands of clones in the sample; 70% to 85% occur only once, and approximately 1.9% lies in the top ten. The sample taken for sequencing was peripheral blood. All receptors come from a woman older than 75 with acute or convalescent COVID-19. Both conserved end residues are part of each CDR3. The order of the fields is J gene, D gene, V gene, clone size, CDR3 DNA, CDR3 protein. D genes are given only for firm matches. Rows may omit the clone size; those that give it use once, few, many or a size class.

>TRBJ2-1|TRBD1|TRBV12-5|.
TGTGCTAGTGGCAAAGACCGGGACAGGGGCGTTCGGCAGTTCTTC
CASGKDRDRGVRQFF
>TRBJ1-2|TRBD1|TRBV5-1|.
TGCGCCAGCAGCTTGGATGTGGGGCCAGGGGGTGGCTACACCTTC
CASSLDVGPGGGYTF
>TRBJ2-7|TRBD1|TRBV18|.
TGTGCCAGCTCACCGCCCGGGACAGGGGACGAGCAGTACTTC
CASSPPGTGDEQYF
>TRBJ2-7|TRBD1|TRBV19|.
TGTGCCAGTAGCCATCCAAGGACAGGCGGAATAGGCTACGAGCAGTACTTC
CASSHPRTGGIGYEQYF
>TRBJ1-2|.|TRBV28|.
TGTGCCAGCAGTTTATCTTCAACGTTGGGACACACCTATGGCTACACCTTC
CASSLSSTLGHTYGYTF
>TRBJ2-5|TRBD1|TRBV10-3|.
TGTGCCACCGGGACAGGGGACGGGGAGACCCAGTACTTC
CATGTGDGETQYF
>TRBJ1-3|.|TRBV4-2|.
TGTGCCAGCTCACAGAACTCTGGAAACACCATATATTTT
CASSQNSGNTIYF
>TRBJ2-2|TRBD1|TRBV2|once
TGTGCCACCACAGATGACAGGGGTGGGACCGGGGAGCTGTTTTTT
CATTDDRGGTGELFF
>TRBJ2-5|.|TRBV19|.
TGTGCCAGTAGTTTTGGACTCCGGGAGACCCAGTACTTC
CASSFGLRETQYF
>TRBJ2-7|TRBD2|TRBV28|.
TGTGCCAGCAGTTTACCCGGACTAGCGGGAGTTTCCGAGCAGTACTTC
CASSLPGLAGVSEQYF
>TRBJ1-4|.|TRBV21-1|.
TGTGCCAGGACAGCACACATGGAAAAACTGTTTTTT
CARTAHMEKLFF
>TRBJ2-1|TRBD1|TRBV12-5|.
TGTGCTAGTGGTCCTGGACAGGGCAATGAGCAGTTCTTC
CASGPGQGNEQFF
>TRBJ2-7|.|TRBV6-5|once
TGTGCCAGCAGCCCGAGGTGGTCACAGGCTTCCGAGCAGTACTTC
CASSPRWSQASEQYF
>TRBJ2-3|.|TRBV5-1|once
TGCGCCAGCAGGGCCGGAGTCACAGATACGCAGTATTTT
CASRAGVTDTQYF
>TRBJ2-2|TRBD2|TRBV5-4|.
TGTGCCAGCAGCTTGGGACTAGCAGGGAACACCGGGGAGCTGTTTTTT
CASSLGLAGNTGELFF
>TRBJ2-2|TRBD2|TRBV9|.
TGTGCCAGCAGCGTAGAGGGGAGGGGGAACACCGGGGAGCTGTTTTTT
CASSVEGRGNTGELFF
>TRBJ2-1|TRBD2|TRBV19|.
TGTGCCAGTACTCCCGGAAGAGGACTAGCTGGTGAGCAGTTCTTC
CASTPGRGLAGEQFF
>TRBJ2-7|TRBD2|TRBV5-1|.
TGCGCCCGCGGGGGGGGCGGTAATTCCTACGAGCAGTACTTC
CARGGGGNSYEQYF
>TRBJ2-1|TRBD1|TRBV18|.
TGTGCCAGCTCAAGAACCGGGACAGTTTACAATGAGCAGTTCTTC
CASSRTGTVYNEQFF
>TRBJ1-4|.|TRBV19|.
TGTGCCAGTTCCACCGGGTGGGCGGGGGATGAAAAACTGTTTTTT
CASSTGWAGDEKLFF
>TRBJ2-5|TRBD2|TRBV5-4|few
TGTGCCAGCAGCCCAGGACTAGCGGGACCACTCCAAGAGACCCAGTACTTC
CASSPGLAGPLQETQYF
>TRBJ1-5|TRBD1|TRBV19|.
TGTGCCAGTAGGTTGACAGGGGGGATCCAGCCCCAGCATTTT
CASRLTGGIQPQHF
>TRBJ1-5|.|TRBV18|.
TGTGCCAGCTCACTACAGGGCACCAATCAGCCCCAGCATTTT
CASSLQGTNQPQHF
>TRBJ1-1|.|TRBV6-5|.
TGTGCCAGCAGGCTCGGACAGAACACTGAAGCTTTCTTT
CASRLGQNTEAFF
>TRBJ2-5|.|TRBV27|.
TGTGCCAGCAGCCTCGCGCGTGCTGCGGGGGCTCGCCAAGAGACCCAGTACTTC
CASSLARAAGARQETQYF
>TRBJ2-1|.|TRBV7-9|.
TGTGCCAGCACCGTACTAGCAAGTGAGCAGTTCTTC
CASTVLASEQFF
>TRBJ2-2|TRBD2|TRBV13|.
TGTGCCAGCAGCCAAGGTCCGACTAGCGGCCACACCGGGGAGCTGTTTTTT
CASSQGPTSGHTGELFF
>TRBJ1-3|.|TRBV12-3/TRBV12-4|.
TGTGCCAGCAGTACCCAGAACACCATATATTTT
CASSTQNTIYF
>TRBJ2-7|.|TRBV7-7|.
TGTGCTAGCAGCTTATCGGAAGGGGACGAGCAGTACTTC
CASSLSEGDEQYF
>TRBJ2-7|TRBD1|TRBV7-8|.
TGTGCCAGCAGCATAGACAGGGGGCCCTACGAGCAGTACTTC
CASSIDRGPYEQYF
>TRBJ1-2|.|TRBV3-1/TRBV3-2|few
TGTGCCAGCAGCCAAGCGGGTGGGGGGAACTATGGCTACACCTTC
CASSQAGGGNYGYTF
>TRBJ1-1|.|TRBV11-3|.
TGTGCCAGCAGTTCGGGGGGGAACACTGAAGCTTTCTTT
CASSSGGNTEAFF
>TRBJ1-6|.|TRBV3-1/TRBV3-2|.
TGTGCCAGCAGCCAAAACACCAATTCACCCCTTCACTTT
CASSQNTNSPLHF
>TRBJ2-3|.|TRBV6-2/TRBV6-3|once
TGTGCCAGCAGCCCCATTGGAGAGGCCCATACGCAGTATTTT
CASSPIGEAHTQYF
>TRBJ2-7|TRBD1|TRBV5-1|.
TGCGCCAGCAGCCCTGGTGCGACAGGGGGGTCCTACGAGCAGTACTTC
CASSPGATGGSYEQYF
>TRBJ1-1|TRBD1|TRBV29-1|.
TGCAGCGTTGAAGATCTGAGGGGGCGGACCACTGAAGCTTTCTTT
CSVEDLRGRTTEAFF
>TRBJ1-5|.|TRBV28|few
TGTGCCAGCAGTTCTGGGGGGAGGGGTAGCAATCAGCCCCAGCATTTT
CASSSGGRGSNQPQHF
>TRBJ2-3|TRBD2|TRBV27|.
TGTGCCAGCAGTTCCCCGGGACTAGCCGCAGGGGCGAATACGCAGTATTTT
CASSSPGLAAGANTQYF
>TRBJ1-4|.|TRBV27|once
TGTGCCGCACGGTACCGCTCTAATGAAAAACTGTTTTTT
CAARYRSNEKLFF
>TRBJ1-1|TRBD1|TRBV19|.
TGTGCCAGTAGCCGGGACAGGGCCAAGAACACTGAAGCTTTCTTT
CASSRDRAKNTEAFF
>TRBJ1-6|.|TRBV5-4|.
TGTGCCAGCAGCGTGCGGGGGTCCTATAATTCACCCCTCCACTTT
CASSVRGSYNSPLHF
>TRBJ2-2|TRBD2|TRBV4-1|.
TGCGCCAGCAGCCAAACCGGACTAGCGGGGAACACCGGGGAGCTGTTTTTT
CASSQTGLAGNTGELFF
>TRBJ1-2|.|TRBV24-1|.
TGTGCCACCAAAGAAGGGGGGGAAGCTAACTATGGCTACACCTTC
CATKEGGEANYGYTF
>TRBJ2-5|.|TRBV3-1/TRBV3-2|.
TGTGCCAGCAGCCAAGTCGGAGAGGGGACAAGTGAGACCCAGTACTTC
CASSQVGEGTSETQYF
>TRBJ2-3|.|TRBV7-6|.
TGTGCCAGCAGCTTACAGACAACTAGCACAGATACGCAGTATTTT
CASSLQTTSTDTQYF
>TRBJ1-4|.|TRBV19|.
TGTGCCAGTAGTGCGGCGTGGGGGGCTAATGAAAAACTGTTTTTT
CASSAAWGANEKLFF
>TRBJ2-5|.|TRBV12-3/TRBV12-4|.
TGTGCCAGCAGTTTGGGTGGAGCCCAGTACTTC
CASSLGGAQYF
>TRBJ2-1|TRBD2|TRBV3-1/TRBV3-2|.
TGTGCCAGCAGCCAAGAGGGACTAGCGGGAGGCAATGAGCAGTTCTTC
CASSQEGLAGGNEQFF
>TRBJ2-7|TRBD1|TRBV7-2|.
TGTGCCAGCAGCTTAGCGTTTGGGGACAGGGCCACCGAGCAGTACTTC
CASSLAFGDRATEQYF
>TRBJ2-3|TRBD1|TRBV5-8|.
TGTGCCAGCAGCCCCGGAGTGACAGGGCGGACAGATACGCAGTATTTT
CASSPGVTGRTDTQYF
>TRBJ2-2|.|TRBV4-3|.
TGCGCCAGCAGCCAAGAGGCGGGGCCGAACACCGGGGAGCTGTTTTTT
CASSQEAGPNTGELFF
>TRBJ2-5|.|TRBV18|.
TGTGCCAGCTCACCATGGCCCCAAGAGACCCAGTACTTC
CASSPWPQETQYF
>TRBJ2-7|TRBD2|TRBV6-2/TRBV6-3|.
TGTGCCAGCAGTGACACTAGCGGGAGACCGGAGCAGTACTTC
CASSDTSGRPEQYF
>TRBJ1-4|.|TRBV27|.
TGTGCCAGCAGTTCCTATGTGGGGGGAACAAATGAAAAACTGTTTTTT
CASSSYVGGTNEKLFF
>TRBJ2-5|.|TRBV7-9|.
TGTGCCAGCATGCTAACCAGCGGCGAGACCCAGTACTTC
CASMLTSGETQYF
>TRBJ1-5|.|TRBV30|.
TGTGCCTGGAGTGTAAATCGGGAGCCCCAGCATTTT
CAWSVNREPQHF
>TRBJ2-2|TRBD1|TRBV19|few
TGTGCCAGTAACGGCAGGGGGCGAGGCGGGGAGCTGTTTTTT
CASNGRGRGGELFF
>TRBJ1-4|.|TRBV3-1/TRBV3-2|.
TGTGCCAGCAGCCAAGGGGGGGCAACTAATGAAAAACTGTTTTTT
CASSQGGATNEKLFF